This section outlines one T cell receptor (beta chain) sequence together with its context. This sample was taken from a study of early T cells in non-severe SARS-CoV-2 infection. J lost 5 bases, V lost 4 bases, and 15 bases had no gene match. The CDR3 is made up of 19 amino acids. Germline V gene lookup returns CDR1 SGHVS and CDR2 FQNEAQ. Individual cDNA molecules received unique molecular identifiers. TCRdb independently ran MiXCR on the 5' RACE reads; one entry per CDR3 protein. The sample lists nearly 110,000 distinct CDR3 sequences, over 8.5% seen once, with approximately 7.3% in the top ten. The chain recombines TRBV7-8 with TRBJ2-1, with TRBD1 matching 12 bases. What was sequenced was whole blood. This TCR derives from an adult who was a healthcare worker with PCR-confirmed SARS-CoV-2 infection or an uninfected control (not recorded which). The CDR3 here is CASSSPGTGGSPLNNEQFF. The CDR3 nucleotides read TGTGCCAGCAGCTCACCCGGGACAGGGGGCTCGCCTTTGAACAATGAGCAGTTCTTC.